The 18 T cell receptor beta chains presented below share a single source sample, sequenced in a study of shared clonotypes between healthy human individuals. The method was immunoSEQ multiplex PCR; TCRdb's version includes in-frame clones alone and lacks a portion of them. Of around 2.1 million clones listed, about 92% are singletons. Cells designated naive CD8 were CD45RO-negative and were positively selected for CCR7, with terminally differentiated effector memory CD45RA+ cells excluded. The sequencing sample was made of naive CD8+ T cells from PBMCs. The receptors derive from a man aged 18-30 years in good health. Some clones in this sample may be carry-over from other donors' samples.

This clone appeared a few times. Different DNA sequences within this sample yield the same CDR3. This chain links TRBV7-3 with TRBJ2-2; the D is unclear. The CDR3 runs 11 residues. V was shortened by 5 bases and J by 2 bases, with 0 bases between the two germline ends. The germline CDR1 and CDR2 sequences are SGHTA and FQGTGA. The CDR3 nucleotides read TGTGCCAGCAGCAACACCGGGGAGCTGTTTTTT. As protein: CASSNTGELFF. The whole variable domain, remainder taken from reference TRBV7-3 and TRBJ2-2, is GAGVSQTPSNKVTEKGKYVELRCDPISGHTALYWYRQSLGQGPEFLIYFQGTGAADDSGLPNDRFFAVRPEGSVSTLKIQRTERGDSAVYLCASSNTGELFFGEGSRLTVL.

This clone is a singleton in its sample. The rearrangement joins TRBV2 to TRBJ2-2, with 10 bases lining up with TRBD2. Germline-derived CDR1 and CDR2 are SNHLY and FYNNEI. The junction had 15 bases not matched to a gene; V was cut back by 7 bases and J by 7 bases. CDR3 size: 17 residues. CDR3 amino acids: CASNLQREGLYIGELFF. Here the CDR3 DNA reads TGTGCCAGCAACCTGCAGCGGGAGGGCCTATATATCGGGGAGCTGTTTTTT.

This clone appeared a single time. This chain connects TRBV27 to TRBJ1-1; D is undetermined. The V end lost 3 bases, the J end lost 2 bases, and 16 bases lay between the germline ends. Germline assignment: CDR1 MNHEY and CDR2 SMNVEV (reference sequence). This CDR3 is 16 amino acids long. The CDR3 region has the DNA TGTGCCAGCAGTTTTGTTCCCCACGCGTTCAACACTGAAGCTTTCTTT. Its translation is CASSFVPHAFNTEAFF.

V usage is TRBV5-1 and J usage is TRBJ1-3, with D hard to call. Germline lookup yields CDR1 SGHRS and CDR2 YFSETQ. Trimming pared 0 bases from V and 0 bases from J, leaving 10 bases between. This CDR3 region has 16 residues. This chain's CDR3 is CASSLDVGGSGNTIYF. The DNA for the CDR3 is TGCGCCAGCAGCTTGGACGTTGGCGGCTCTGGAAACACCATATATTTT.

The CDR3 is CSVVPRGGEQFF. In DNA form, the CDR3 reads TGCAGCGTTGTCCCCCGGGGGGGTGAGCAGTTCTTC. The chain combines TRBV29-1 with TRBJ2-1; 8 bases agree with TRBD2. This CDR3 spans 12 amino acids. Per germline, CDR1 SQVTM and CDR2 ANQGSEA. Trimming cost V 4 bases and J 9 bases; bases outside gene matches: 5.

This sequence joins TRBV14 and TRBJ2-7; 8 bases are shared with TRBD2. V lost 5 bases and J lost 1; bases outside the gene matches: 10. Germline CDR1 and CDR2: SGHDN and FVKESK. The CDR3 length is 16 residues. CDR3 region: CASSLSSGLVSYEQYF. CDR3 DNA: TGTGCCAGCAGCTTATCATCGGGACTAGTTTCCTACGAGCAGTACTTC.

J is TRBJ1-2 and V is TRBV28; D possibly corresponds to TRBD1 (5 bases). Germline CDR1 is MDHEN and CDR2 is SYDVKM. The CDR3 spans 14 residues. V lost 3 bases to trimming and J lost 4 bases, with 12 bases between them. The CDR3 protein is CASSFRGFGYGYTF. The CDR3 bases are TGTGCCAGCAGTTTCCGGGGGTTCGGCTATGGCTACACCTTC.

DNA of the CDR3: TGTGCCAGCAGACCGGTACACCTGAACACTGAAGCTTTCTTT. It codes for CASRPVHLNTEAFF. V gene TRBV27 combines with J gene TRBJ1-1, with D unresolved. The CDR3 loop spans 14 amino acids. Germline V gives CDR1 MNHEY, CDR2 SMNVEV (reference sequence). The V end lost 6 bases, the J end lost 0 bases, and 11 bases lay between the germline ends.

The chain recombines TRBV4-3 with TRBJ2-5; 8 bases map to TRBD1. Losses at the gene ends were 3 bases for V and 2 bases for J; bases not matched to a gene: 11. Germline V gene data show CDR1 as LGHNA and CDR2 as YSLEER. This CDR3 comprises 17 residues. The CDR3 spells CASSHSLRTGQQETQYF. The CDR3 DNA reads TGCGCCAGCAGCCACTCCCTGCGGACAGGGCAACAAGAGACCCAGTACTTC.

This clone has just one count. The CDR3, as DNA: TGTGCCAGTAGTCCGATCCGGGACACCTACGAGCAGTACTTC. Its translation is CASSPIRDTYEQYF. This chain connects TRBV19 to TRBJ2-7, with D tentatively TRBD1 (6 bases). V was pared by 5 bases and J by 2 bases, with 13 bases between. Germline V gene data show CDR1 as LNHDA and CDR2 as SQIVND (reference sequence). The CDR3 loop spans 14 amino acids.

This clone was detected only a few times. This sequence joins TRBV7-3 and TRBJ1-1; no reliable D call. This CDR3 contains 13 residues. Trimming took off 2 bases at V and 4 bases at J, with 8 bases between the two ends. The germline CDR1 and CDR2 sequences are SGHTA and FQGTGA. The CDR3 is CASSLWGGTEAFF. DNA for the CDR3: TGTGCCAGCAGCTTATGGGGAGGCACTGAAGCTTTCTTT.

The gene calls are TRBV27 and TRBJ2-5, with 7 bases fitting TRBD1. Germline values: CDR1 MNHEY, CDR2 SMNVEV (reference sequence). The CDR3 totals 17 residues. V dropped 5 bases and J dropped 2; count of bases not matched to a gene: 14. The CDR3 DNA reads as TGTGCCAGCAGTCAATACTCACTGACAGGGATACAAGAGACCCAGTACTTC. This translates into CASSQYSLTGIQETQYF.

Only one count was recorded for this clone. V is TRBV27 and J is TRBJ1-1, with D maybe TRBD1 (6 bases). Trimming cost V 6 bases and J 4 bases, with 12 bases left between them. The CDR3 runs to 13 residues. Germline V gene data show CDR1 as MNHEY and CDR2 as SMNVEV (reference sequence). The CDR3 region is CASSQRGGTEAFF. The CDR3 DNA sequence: TGTGCCAGCAGCCAAAGGGGGGGCACTGAAGCTTTCTTT.

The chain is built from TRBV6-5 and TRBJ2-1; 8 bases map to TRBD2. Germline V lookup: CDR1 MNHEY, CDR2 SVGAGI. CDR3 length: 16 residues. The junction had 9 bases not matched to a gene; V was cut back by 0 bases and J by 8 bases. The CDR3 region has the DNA TGTGCCAGCAGTTACTCTGGCGGGGGGCCTTTAGATGAGCAGTTCTTC. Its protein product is CASSYSGGGPLDEQFF.

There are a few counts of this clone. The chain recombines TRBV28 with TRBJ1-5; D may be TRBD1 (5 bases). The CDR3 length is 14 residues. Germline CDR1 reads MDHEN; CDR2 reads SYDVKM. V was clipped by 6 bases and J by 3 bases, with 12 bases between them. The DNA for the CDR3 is TGTGCCAGCAGACTAGACAGTCCCAATCAGCCCCAGCATTTT. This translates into CASRLDSPNQPQHF.

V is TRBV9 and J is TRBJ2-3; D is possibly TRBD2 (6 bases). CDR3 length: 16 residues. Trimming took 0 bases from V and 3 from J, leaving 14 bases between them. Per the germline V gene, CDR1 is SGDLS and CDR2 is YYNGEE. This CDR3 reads CASSVGGGSFTDTQYF. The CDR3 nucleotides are TGTGCCAGCAGCGTAGGCGGAGGGTCCTTTACAGATACGCAGTATTTT.

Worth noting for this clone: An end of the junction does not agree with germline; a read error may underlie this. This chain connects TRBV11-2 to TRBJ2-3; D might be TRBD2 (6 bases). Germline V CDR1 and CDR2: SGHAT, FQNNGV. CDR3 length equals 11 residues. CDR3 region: CASSFWLAPEF. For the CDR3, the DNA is TGTGCCAGCAGCTTCTGGCTAGCGCCGGAATTT.

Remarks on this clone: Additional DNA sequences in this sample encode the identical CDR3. The CDR3 here is CASSSGNEQFF. CDR3 nucleotide sequence: TGTGCCAGCAGTAGCGGCAATGAGCAGTTCTTC. The rearrangement uses TRBV7-9 and TRBJ2-1, with TRBD2 as a possible D gene (6 bases). Germline CDR1 is SEHNR and CDR2 is FQNEAQ (reference sequence). Deletions cut 6 bases from V and 6 bases from J, with 6 bases between. The CDR3 covers 11 residues.